This TCR beta chain was documented in a study of spatial heterogeneity in lung cancer (dated by TCRdb to between 2018 and 2021). Background on the whole study: More beta-chain than alpha-chain transcripts were consistently detected, likely reflecting higher beta-chain transcript abundance. In tumor regions, TCR transcript counts showed a strong correlation with a T cell transcriptional module score derived from matched bulk RNA-seq. The study linked features of the TCR repertoire to counts of nonsynonymous mutations, which were determined by whole-exome sequencing of tumor tissue. In the raw uncorrected reads, each unique combination of TCR and UMI appeared more than ten times on average. At surgery, 220 tumor regions, around 65 matched nontumor lung samples and a few dozen PBMC samples were TCR-sequenced for both alpha and beta chains. In non-small cell lung cancer, the study quantitatively compared TCR alpha and beta repertoires across several tumor regions, matched nontumor lung, and blood. Paper-wide results and their limitations: Additional single-cell paired TCR alpha and beta sequencing was considered necessary to confirm, at a functional level, the hypothesis that regional TCRs recognize regional mutations. A correlation was observed between the number of expanded intratumoral alpha and beta TCRs and the tumor nonsynonymous mutation count. The count of ubiquitous expanded TCRs correlated with the count of ubiquitous nonsynonymous mutations, and the count of regional expanded TCRs correlated with the count of regional nonsynonymous mutations. TCR-seq coverage of tumor T cells was estimated at only around 7% for alpha chains and 11% to 15% for beta chains.

A note on this clonotype: Its antigen is still unknown. No qualities accompany the bases; no much larger clone lies one base away. Being off target in a library aimed at alpha chains, this beta chain has a size of little meaning.

The germline V gene (reference sequence) gives CDR1 as LGHDT and CDR2 as YNNKEL. V and J are truncated by 0 bases and 7 bases respectively, leaving an intervening sequence of 12 bases. From the cysteine through the phenylalanine, the CDR3 covers 15 amino acids. Solely the CDR3 DNA is kept, with 45 bases framed from the first base. The intended sense of this specimen's time point label: sample taken at primary tumor resection. The donors were fewer than 90 patients from the lung TRACERx cohort who had early-stage, untreated non-small cell lung cancer. Without any cell sorting, TCR sequencing was performed on whole RNA extracted either from tumor and nontumor lung tissue or from cryopreserved PBMC samples. Patients were selected for TCR sequencing only if sufficient RNA was available from at least two tumor regions. Before selection, tumor and adjacent nontumor lung specimens were reviewed by a lung pathologist.

The method behind the library was 5' RACE. TCRdb shows the sequencer as NextSeq 500. The TCR library protocol attached a unique molecular identifier to each TCR cDNA molecule to allow correction of PCR and sequencing errors. As for the original processing: Decombinator tools were used for TCR identification, UMI-based error correction and CDR3 extraction. Expanded TCRs were defined as those above a frequency of 2 per 1,000, corresponding to the top 1% of the tumor frequency distribution. Expanded tumor TCRs statistically deemed absent (corrected P<0.05) from at least one tumor region were classed as regional, and all other expanded tumor TCRs were classed as ubiquitous. Rényi diversity was computed with the R vegan package after subsampling each repertoire 100 times to 5,000 TCRs. CDR3 similarity networks were built from amino acid triplet string-kernel similarity, connecting CDR3s with pairwise similarity above 0.82. TCRdb reanalyzed the raw reads on its own, using fastp at Q25 for trimming and MiXCR for clone calling, and kept in-frame beta chains. Rows with one shared CDR3 protein collapse into an entry with the most common genes and DNA. TCRdb, rather than the study authors, made the V and J calls. Within this sample are about 13,000 distinct CDR3 sequences, with 5.1% of them counted one time only. In total, the top ten clones hold around 25% of the sample.

This TCR was recovered from a male donor with early-stage non-small cell lung cancer. The chain links TRBV3-1 with TRBJ2-2; TRBD2 could be the D gene, as 5 bases match. This material consisted of lung tumor tissue, taken at surgery. The CDR3 region: CASSQDIVEDGELFF. The DNA reads TGTGCCAGCAGCCAAGATATAGTGGAGGACGGGGAGCTGTTTTTT.